Listed here are 7 T cell receptor beta chains from one sample, sequenced in a study of response to subunit inactivated influenza vaccine. TCRdb re-called the RT-PCR reads with MiXCR, one entry per CDR3 protein. The data contain 590,000 or so distinct CDR3 sequences, approximately 15% of them singletons. Sequences were derived from PBMCs from blood, sampled less than 15 days before vaccination. Source of these receptors: a man aged 45 to 65 who received an inactivated influenza vaccine.

This clonotype was observed many times. The J gene is TRBJ2-7, the V gene TRBV20-1, with D hard to call. The V gene lost 3 bases and the J gene lost 0 bases, with 9 bases spanning the gap. Germline CDR1 reads DFQATT; CDR2 reads SNEGSKA (reference sequence). CDR3 length: 13 residues. The CDR3 coding sequence is TGCAGTGCTAGCTCCCTGGTCTCCTACGAGCAGTACTTC. Protein product: CSASSLVSYEQYF.

The CDR3 here is CASSSEQGYEQYF. The CDR3 region has the DNA TGTGCCAGCAGCTCAGAACAGGGCTACGAGCAGTACTTC. The rearrangement links TRBV7-8 to TRBJ2-7, with D perhaps TRBD1 (6 bases). Germline V gene data show CDR1 as SGHVS and CDR2 as FQNEAQ. The CDR3 covers 13 residues. V was shortened by 4 bases and J by 3 bases, with 10 bases between the two germline ends.

The chain combines TRBV15 with TRBJ2-3, with TRBD1 as a possible D gene (6 bases). The V and J ends lost 5 bases and 2 bases respectively, with 14 bases between them. Per germline, CDR1 LNHNV and CDR2 YYDKDF (reference sequence). CDR3 length: 15 amino acids. The CDR3 region has the DNA TGTGCCACCAGCGGGGACACCGACTTCACAGATACGCAGTATTTT. It translates to CATSGDTDFTDTQYF.

This clonotype was recorded a few times. The V gene is TRBV28, the J gene TRBJ1-2; no clear D gene. The CDR3 runs to 12 residues. Per the germline V gene, CDR1 is MDHEN and CDR2 is SYDVKM. Trimming left V 6 bases short and J 8 bases short, with 13 bases between. The CDR3 sequence is CASSPASVGYTF. The DNA for the CDR3 is TGTGCCAGCAGCCCAGCGAGTGTGGGCTACACCTTC.

V gene TRBV7-2 combines with J gene TRBJ2-1; weak D call: TRBD2 (7 bases). V was pared by 5 bases and J by 9 bases, with 20 bases between. CDR1 and CDR2 from the germline V gene are SGHTA and FQGNSA. This CDR3 region has 15 residues. CDR3 bases: TGTGCCAGCAGCCCTGGGGGGCTAGCGGACGCTGAGCAGTTCTTC. Residues: CASSPGGLADAEQFF.

The gene calls are TRBV10-2 and TRBJ2-1, with 7 bases that match TRBD2. The CDR3 has 17 amino acids. The V and J ends lost 7 bases and 3 bases, in that order; junction bases with no gene match: 15. Germline loops: CDR1 WSHSY, CDR2 SAAADI. The CDR3 reads CASTYDLGAGYYNEQFF. As DNA, the CDR3 is TGCGCCAGCACCTATGACCTCGGAGCGGGGTACTACAATGAGCAGTTCTTC.

This clonotype was found a few times. The rearrangement joins TRBV28 to TRBJ1-1; D gene ambiguous. The CDR3 runs 13 residues. Germline CDR1 MDHEN, CDR2 SYDVKM. Trimming cost V 3 bases and J 3 bases, with 8 bases left between them. The CDR3 DNA reads as TGTGCCAGCAGTTTCTCGGTGGACACTGAAGCTTTCTTT. It yields the protein CASSFSVDTEAFF.